The TCR beta chain described here comes from a study of blood T cell repertoires in COVID-19. Study at large: Sources were T cells, B-cell-depleted T cells, or PBMCs; the material itself was cDNA or gDNA.

As handled by the study authors: From reference gene primer amplification, estimates of nucleated cell counts were derived. Profiled with immunoSEQ multiplex PCR; TCRdb holds only in-frame clones, not every one. V, J and clone size are taken as reported in that table, and D and trimming were inferred from the DNA itself. The repertoire consists of some 290,000 clones, with nearly 90% occurring once and the leading ten covering roughly a tenth. The CDR3 length is 14 residues. CDR1 MDHEN and CDR2 SYDVKM come from the germline V gene. Between the trimmed V and J ends, which lost 6 bases and 1 base, there was a span of 10 bases.

The chain links TRBV28 to TRBJ1-5, with D maybe TRBD1 (5 bases). The TCR comes from a woman in her 30s who had recovered from COVID-19. The source material was PBMCs or T cells enriched from blood (not recorded which). This chain's CDR3 is CASSGGLSNQPQHF. The CDR3 region has the DNA TGTGCCAGCAGCGGGGGACTGAGCAATCAGCCCCAGCATTTT. Full variable domain (rest looked up from reference TRBV28 and TRBJ1-5): DVKVTQSSRYLVKRTGEKVFLECVQDMDHENMFWYRQDPGLGLRLIYFSYDVKMKEKGDIPEGYSVSREKKERFSLILESASTNQTSMYLCASSGGLSNQPQHFGDGTRLSIL.